Listed here are 17 T cell receptor beta chains from one sample, sequenced in a study of T-cell reconstitution after alpha-beta-depleted transplantation in children. Unique molecular identifiers were used in preparing the TCRbeta library. TCRdb reanalysed the PCR reads using MiXCR and keeps one entry per CDR3 protein. The repertoire has roughly 790,000 distinct CDR3 sequences, roughly 15% of them found once; the top ten carry approximately 5%. This specimen was PBMCs, mostly from graft donor cells, taken 360 days after TCRalphabeta/CD19-depleted stem cell transplant. The source is a male patient aged 10 to 17 who had a stem cell transplant for acute lymphoblastic leukemia, so the T cells may come from the graft donor.

This clonotype was seen a handful of times. This chain links TRBV7-8 with TRBJ2-2; a weak D match, TRBD2 (5 bases). The ends were cut back, 6 bases at V and 4 bases at J, with 15 bases in the middle. Per the germline V gene, CDR1 is SGHVS and CDR2 is FQNEAQ. The CDR3 runs 15 residues. The CDR3: CASSFTSAGTGELFF. CDR3 nucleotides: TGTGCCAGCAGTTTTACATCGGCGGGCACCGGGGAGCTGTTTTTT.

The V gene is TRBV7-8, the J gene TRBJ2-1; 7 positions match TRBD2. Per germline, CDR1 SGHVS and CDR2 FQNEAQ. This CDR3 is built from 15 residues. The J segment lost 1 base and the V segment lost 5 bases, leaving 5 bases of the junction unmatched. The CDR3 reads CASSTSAGSYNEQFF. The CDR3 region has the DNA TGTGCCAGCAGCACTAGCGCTGGATCCTACAATGAGCAGTTCTTC.

This clonotype was counted between two and nine times. V is TRBV2 and J is TRBJ2-7, with D tentatively TRBD2 (8 bases). CDR1 and CDR2 (germline): SNHLY, FYNNEI. The CDR3 consists of 20 residues. Trimming shortened V by 6 bases and J by 2 bases, and 32 bases separated the two germline ends. The chain's CDR3 is CASSSGTTGSGLEETYEQYF. The CDR3 DNA reads as TGTGCCAGCAGCAGCGGCACGACAGGGTCGGGACTAGAAGAAACCTACGAGCAGTACTTC.

The J gene is TRBJ2-2, the V gene TRBV4-1; TRBD2 is a possible D gene (5 bases). The CDR3 extends over 17 amino acids. Germline V CDR1 and CDR2: MGHRA, YSYEKL. Trimming cost V 4 bases and J 0 bases, with 15 bases left between them. The CDR3 region is CASSLKVRGTNTGELFF. Here the CDR3 DNA reads TGCGCCAGCAGCCTCAAGGTTCGGGGTACGAACACCGGGGAGCTGTTTTTT.

This clonotype was seen only a few times. This chain links TRBV10-2 with TRBJ2-7; D is unclear. The CDR3 extends over 13 amino acids. Germline loops: CDR1 WSHSY, CDR2 SAAADI. V was shortened by 3 bases and J by 2 bases, with 8 bases between the two germline ends. CDR3 coding DNA: TGCGCCAGCAGTGAATTGAGAGCCTACGAGCAGTACTTC. Translated: CASSELRAYEQYF.

This clonotype was seen only a few times. The V call is TRBV12-3 or TRBV12-4, the J call TRBJ2-7, with 9 bases lining up with TRBD1. The V gene end was trimmed by 5 bases and the J gene end by 5 bases; junction bases not matched to a gene: 13. The CDR3 is made up of 16 amino acids. Written as DNA, the CDR3 is TGTGCCAGCAGTGTCGGGCCCGGGACAGGGATCCACGAGCAGTACTTC. It yields the protein CASSVGPGTGIHEQYF.

In this sample, this clonotype turned up many times. The chain recombines TRBV7-3 with TRBJ2-1, with a possible D match to TRBD2 (5 bases). Germline V gene data show CDR1 as SGHTA and CDR2 as FQGTGA. The CDR3 contains 15 residues. Between the trimmed V and J ends, which lost 3 bases and 5 bases, there was a span of 14 bases. The CDR3 DNA sequence: TGTGCCAGCAGCTTCGGAACGGGAAAAAACAATGAGCAGTTCTTC. Translating it yields CASSFGTGKNNEQFF.

This chain joins TRBV6-1 and TRBJ2-7; 8 positions agree with TRBD2. V shed 6 bases and J 2 bases; nucleotides not matched to a gene: 15. The CDR3 extends over 17 amino acids. The V gene's germline CDR1 is MNHNS and CDR2 SASEGT. The CDR3 bases are TGTGCCAGCAGCCCCCCTAGCGGGCTTGTTAATCCCTACGAGCAGTACTTC. Translation gives CASSPPSGLVNPYEQYF.

This clonotype was found a few times. The V and J genes are TRBV4-1 and TRBJ2-1, with 11 bases aligning to TRBD2. V lost 0 bases, J lost 3 bases, and 4 bases stayed unmatched. CDR3 length equals 17 residues. From germline, CDR1 is MGHRA and CDR2 YSYEKL. The CDR3 coding sequence is TGCGCCAGCAGCCAAGACCTGGGACTAGCGGTCTACAATGAGCAGTTCTTC. It translates to CASSQDLGLAVYNEQFF.

The chain combines TRBV27 with TRBJ1-1, with no clear D. The CDR3 length is 14 residues. From germline, CDR1 is MNHEY and CDR2 SMNVEV (reference sequence). With 5 bases removed from V and 3 bases from J, the gap between germline ends came to 13 bases. The CDR3 sequence is CASSLVSRDTEAFF. CDR3 DNA: TGTGCCAGCAGTCTGGTCAGTAGGGACACTGAAGCTTTCTTT.

In its sample, this clonotype was seen a few times. This chain links TRBV11-1 with TRBJ2-1, with 9 bases aligning to TRBD2. The V segment lost 4 bases and the J segment 0 bases; nucleotides outside the gene matches: 10. The CDR3 totals 18 residues. Germline V gene lookup returns CDR1 SGHAT and CDR2 FQDESV (reference sequence). The CDR3 here is CASSYEPGTSTSYNEQFF. The CDR3 coding sequence is TGTGCCAGCAGCTACGAACCCGGGACTAGCACCTCCTACAATGAGCAGTTCTTC.

This clonotype occurred many times. J is TRBJ2-1 and V is TRBV28; perhaps TRBD1 as D (6 bases). The CDR3 sequence is 17 residues long. Germline CDR1 is MDHEN and CDR2 is SYDVKM. V dropped 8 bases and J dropped 2 bases, with 22 bases sitting between them. CDR3 sequence: CASLTQRGWWTYNEQFF. In nucleotides, the CDR3 is TGTGCCAGCCTGACTCAGAGGGGGTGGTGGACCTACAATGAGCAGTTCTTC.

This sequence joins TRBV2 and TRBJ1-5; D gene unclear. This CDR3 region has 13 residues. Trimming took 3 bases from V and 7 from J, leaving 10 bases between them. The germline V gene encodes CDR1 SNHLY and CDR2 FYNNEI. CDR3 in DNA: TGTGCCAGCAGTGAGTTCCCCGGGCAGCCCCAGCATTTT. Translating it yields CASSEFPGQPQHF.

The DNA of the CDR3 is TGCGCCAGCAGCCGTATCAGGGGCGGCACAGATACGCAGTATTTT. Translating it yields CASSRIRGGTDTQYF. The chain employs TRBV5-1 and TRBJ2-3; tentatively, D is TRBD1 (6 bases). CDR3 length: 15 residues. Germline V gene lookup returns CDR1 SGHRS and CDR2 YFSETQ. V dropped 4 bases and J dropped 1 base, with 13 bases sitting between them.

This clonotype was observed a few times. J is TRBJ2-3 and V is TRBV20-1, with 8 bases matching TRBD2. The CDR3 contains 15 residues. Germline lookup yields CDR1 DFQATT and CDR2 SNEGSKA (reference sequence). V dropped 0 bases and J dropped 6; count of bases not matched to a gene: 8. CDR3 region: CSARDRSGRTDTQYF. The CDR3 DNA follows: TGCAGTGCTAGAGATCGGAGCGGGAGAACCGATACGCAGTATTTT.

This clonotype was seen more than once but under ten times. The genes are TRBV4-1 and TRBJ2-1; 14 positions agree with TRBD2. Germline CDR1 MGHRA, CDR2 YSYEKL. Trimming at V came to 1 base and at J to 7 bases, leaving 9 bases not matched to a gene. CDR3 size: 18 residues. The DNA for the CDR3 is TGCGCCAGCAGCCAAGGGATGGGGACTAGCGGGAGAACTAATGAGCAGTTCTTC. Translated, it gives CASSQGMGTSGRTNEQFF.

This chain links TRBV2 with TRBJ2-2; maybe TRBD1 (5 bases). V lost 6 bases, J lost 4 bases, and 18 bases lay in between. CDR1 and CDR2 from the germline V gene are SNHLY and FYNNEI. The CDR3 length is 16 residues. CDR3 sequence reads: CASRGFKGSPTGELFF. In DNA, the CDR3 is TGTGCCAGCAGGGGGTTTAAGGGGTCCCCCACCGGGGAGCTGTTTTTT.